This T cell receptor beta chain was found in a study of OX40 agonist ivuxolimab in advanced cancers. Some background on the complete study: Ivuxolimab was an agonistic, fully human IgG2 monoclonal antibody directed against OX40 (CD134), a costimulatory receptor. Prior anti-PD-1, anti-PD-L1 or anti-CTLA-4 therapy was permitted, and checkpoint inhibitors had been received by about two fifths of dose-escalation patients. In the dose-escalation cohort, approximately 82% of patients were male, and the mean age was roughly 60 years, with a range of about 20 to 79. The point of sequencing TCRbeta in the periphery was to test whether ivuxolimab changed TCR sequence diversity and drove clonal T-cell expansion. The paper describes the monotherapy dose-escalation part (N of about 52 patients) of the phase I trial of ivuxolimab. Intravenous ivuxolimab was administered to patients every 2 weeks at six dose levels: 0.01, 0.1, 0.3, 1.5, 3 and 10 mg/kg. Partial responses occurred in three dose-escalation patients, of whom one had hepatocellular carcinoma and two had cutaneous melanoma. Of the roughly 52 patients in dose escalation, 19 had hepatocellular carcinoma, around 15 had melanoma, 9 had renal cell carcinoma and 9 had head and neck cancer.

The trial excluded patients who had a history of autoimmune disease or were on systemic immunosuppression. Peripheral blood for TCR sequencing was collected from all dose cohorts at baseline, on cycle 4 day 1, and on cycle 7 day 1. The samples were drawn from a first-in-human, open-label, multicenter phase I dose-escalation trial of ivuxolimab. Adults with locally advanced or metastatic melanoma, renal cell, hepatocellular, or head and neck squamous cell carcinoma were enrolled in the trial. Before TCR sequencing, CD4+ and CD8+ T cells were separately sorted from peripheral blood. The paper as a whole reports these results and caveats: Partial responders in the 0.1-3.0 mg/kg groups had among the lowest normalized peripheral clonal expansion, especially among CD8+ T cells. Antigen specificity was not determined for the clonally expanded peripheral T cells. After ivuxolimab, CD8+ T cells had more expanded clones than CD4+ T cells on average. Low levels of normalized T-cell clonal expansion were also seen in some patients who did not respond. Clonal expansion of both CD4+ and CD8+ blood T cells was observed from baseline to week 6 at doses 0.1 to 3.0 mg/kg.

Genomic DNA was extracted from sorted cells for sequencing of the TCRbeta CDR3 region. TCRbeta CDR3 regions were sequenced using the immunoSEQ Assay. The immuneACCESS repertoire file appears here via TCRdb, limited to in-frame rearrangements. These files lack a portion of the clones; in checked studies, under half of the deficit traces to unresolved V genes, and the cause of the others is not known. The sample table records some 70,000 clones; roughly 90% of these occur just once. The ten largest clones add up to roughly 8.2% of the sample. The CDR3 measures 15 amino acids from cysteine to phenylalanine. Of the read, only the CDR3 DNA is kept; its 45 bases are in frame from base 1. V is shortened by 6 bases, J by 8 bases, and the region joining them spans 20 bases. The germline V gene (reference sequence) supplies CDR1 SEHNR and CDR2 FQNEAQ. A note on this clone: Its cognate antigen has yet to be identified. No much larger clonotype is one base removed from it; base qualities were not supplied.

The sample here was CD4+ or CD8+ T cells sorted from blood, taken in a trial of the OX40 agonist ivuxolimab. The V and J genes are TRBV7-9 and TRBJ1-3; TRBD1 is a weak D gene call, 6 bases matching. The sequence was obtained from an adult with an advanced solid tumor such as melanoma, head and neck, liver or kidney cancer. Here is the DNA: TGTGCCAGCAGACCAGCTCGCAGGGGCCCCCACACCATATATTTT. Its protein is CASRPARRGPHTIYF.